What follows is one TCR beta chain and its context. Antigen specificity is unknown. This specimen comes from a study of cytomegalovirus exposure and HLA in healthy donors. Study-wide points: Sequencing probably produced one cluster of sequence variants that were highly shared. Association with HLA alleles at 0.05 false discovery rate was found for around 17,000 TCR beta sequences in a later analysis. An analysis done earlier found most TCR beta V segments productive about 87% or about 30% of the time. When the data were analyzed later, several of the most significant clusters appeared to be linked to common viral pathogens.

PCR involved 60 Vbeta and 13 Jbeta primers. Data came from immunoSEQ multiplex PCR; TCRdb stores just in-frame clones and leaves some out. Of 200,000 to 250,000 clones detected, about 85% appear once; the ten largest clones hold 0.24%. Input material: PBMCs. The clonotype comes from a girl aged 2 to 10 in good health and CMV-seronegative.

The CDR3 nucleotides read TGCGCCAGCAGCTTGGGGACAGGGGAGAGTTCACCCCTCCACTTT. Its translation: CASSLGTGESSPLHF. The rearrangement uses TRBV5-1 and TRBJ1-6, with TRBD1 matching over 9 bases. Losses at the gene ends were 0 bases for V and 9 bases for J; bases not matched to a gene: 4. This CDR3 region has 15 residues. Germline-derived CDR1 and CDR2 are SGHRS and YFSETQ.